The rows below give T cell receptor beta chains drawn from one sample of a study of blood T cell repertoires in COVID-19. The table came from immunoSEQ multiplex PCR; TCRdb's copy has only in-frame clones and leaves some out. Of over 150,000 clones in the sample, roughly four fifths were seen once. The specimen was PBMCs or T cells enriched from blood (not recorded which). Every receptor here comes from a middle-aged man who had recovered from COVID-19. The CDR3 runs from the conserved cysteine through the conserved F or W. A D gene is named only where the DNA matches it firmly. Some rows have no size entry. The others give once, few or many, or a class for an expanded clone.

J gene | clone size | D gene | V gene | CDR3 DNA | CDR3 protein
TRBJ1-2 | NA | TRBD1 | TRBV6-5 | TGTGCCAGCAGTTTAACCTGGACAGGGACCTATGGCTACACCTTC | CASSLTWTGTYGYTF
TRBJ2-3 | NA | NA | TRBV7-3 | TGTGCCAGCAGCTTAAACGGGAGAGGGGAAGATACGCAGTATTTT | CASSLNGRGEDTQYF
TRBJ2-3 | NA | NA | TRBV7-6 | TGTGCCAGCAGCTCGGCCGGGAGTGCAGTCCGAGATACGCAGTATTTT | CASSSAGSAVRDTQYF
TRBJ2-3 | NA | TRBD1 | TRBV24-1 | TGTGCCACCAGTGACACGGGGACAGGGGGAGATACGCAGTATTTT | CATSDTGTGGDTQYF
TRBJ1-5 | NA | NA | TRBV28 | TGTGCCAGCAGTTTACCAGGGTCGAGCAATCAGCCCCAGCATTTT | CASSLPGSSNQPQHF
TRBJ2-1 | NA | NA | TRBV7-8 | TGTGCCAGCAGCCACGTAGGGGGAGGGGTTTACAATGAGCAGTTCTTC | CASSHVGGGVYNEQFF
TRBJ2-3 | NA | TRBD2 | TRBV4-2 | TGTGCCAGCAGCCAAGATCACACTAGCGGGTGGGGCACAGATACGCAGTATTTT | CASSQDHTSGWGTDTQYF
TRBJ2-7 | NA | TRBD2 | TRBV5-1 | TGCGCCAGCAGCTTGGCCCGGGAGGGTTACGAGCAGTACTTC | CASSLAREGYEQYF
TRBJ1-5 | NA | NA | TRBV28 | TGTGCCAGCAGTTTTGGTGCCAGCGATCAGCCCCAGCATTTT | CASSFGASDQPQHF
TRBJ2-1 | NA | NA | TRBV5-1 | TGCGCCAGCAGCTTGATTCCGCCGTCTGGCGGGGCCTACAATGAGCAGTTCTTC | CASSLIPPSGGAYNEQFF
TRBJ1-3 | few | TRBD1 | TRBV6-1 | TGTGCCAGCAGTGAAATCACCGGGACAGGGGGAAACACCATATATTTT | CASSEITGTGGNTIYF
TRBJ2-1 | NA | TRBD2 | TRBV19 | TGTGCCAGTAGACGGACTAGCGGGCCATACAATGAGCAGTTCTTC | CASRRTSGPYNEQFF
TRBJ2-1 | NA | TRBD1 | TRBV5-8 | TGTGCCAGCAGCTTGGGACAGGGGGCGCGATTAGATGAGCAGTTCTTC | CASSLGQGARLDEQFF
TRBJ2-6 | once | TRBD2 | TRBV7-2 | TGTGCCAGCAGCCTAACCGGGACTACCTCTGGGGCCAACGTCCTGACTTTC | CASSLTGTTSGANVLTF
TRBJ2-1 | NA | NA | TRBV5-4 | TGTGCCAGCAGCTTACCCGGACAGCCCTACAATGAGCAGTTCTTC | CASSLPGQPYNEQFF
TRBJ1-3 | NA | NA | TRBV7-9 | TGTGCCAGCAGCTTTGAGGGTTCCGGAAACACCATATATTTT | CASSFEGSGNTIYF
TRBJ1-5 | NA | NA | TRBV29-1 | TGCAGCGTAGCTGAGAACGCCAATCAGCCCCAGCATTTT | CSVAENANQPQHF
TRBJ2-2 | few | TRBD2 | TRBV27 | TGTGCCAGCAGTACCTATAGCGGGAGGAGGCCCGGGGAGCTGTTTTTT | CASSTYSGRRPGELFF
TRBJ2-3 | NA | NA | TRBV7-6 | TGTGCCAGCAAGGTTGGCCCGTCGAGGGGGATCTCGCCAGATACGCAGTATTTT | CASKVGPSRGISPDTQYF
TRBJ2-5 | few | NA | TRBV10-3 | TGTGCCATCAGTGACCCGACTAGTCGTCTAGAGACCCAGTACTTC | CAISDPTSRLETQYF
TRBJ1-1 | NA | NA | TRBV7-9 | TGTGCCAGCAGCCCCTCCTATATGAACACTGAAGCTTTCTTT | CASSPSYMNTEAFF
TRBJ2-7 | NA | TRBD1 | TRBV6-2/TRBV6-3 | TGTGCCAGCAGTTCATTACAGGGGCGGGTCGAGCAGTACTTC | CASSSLQGRVEQYF
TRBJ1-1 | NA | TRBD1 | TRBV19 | TGTGCCAGTAGACTGACAGGGGATGGCACTGAAGCTTTCTTT | CASRLTGDGTEAFF
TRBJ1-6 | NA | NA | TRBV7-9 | TGTGCCAGCAGCCGGACAGATAATTCACCCCTCCACTTT | CASSRTDNSPLHF
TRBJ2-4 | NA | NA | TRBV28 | TGTGCCAGCAGTTCTGCAACGGGGGGCGGGATAAACATTCAGTACTTC | CASSSATGGGINIQYF
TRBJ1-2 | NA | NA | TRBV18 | TGTGCCAGCTCACTTTACAGGGCGGTTTATGGCTACACCTTC | CASSLYRAVYGYTF
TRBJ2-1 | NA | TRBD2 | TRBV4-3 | TGCGCCAGCAGCCAGATTAGCGGGGGCTACAATGAGCAGTTCTTC | CASSQISGGYNEQFF
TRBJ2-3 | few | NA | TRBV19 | TGTGCCAGTAGTTTCCTAGATACGCAGTATTTT | CASSFLDTQYF
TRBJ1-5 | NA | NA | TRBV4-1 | TGCGCCAGCAGCCAAGAATGGGGCCTCCTTAGCAATCAGCCCCAGCATTTT | CASSQEWGLLSNQPQHF
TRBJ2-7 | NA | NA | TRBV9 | TGTGCCAGCAGCGGCTCCGGCTACGAGCAGTACTTC | CASSGSGYEQYF
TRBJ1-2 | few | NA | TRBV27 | TGTGCCAGCAGTCGGGGGGCGGGCGTCTATGGCTACACCTTC | CASSRGAGVYGYTF
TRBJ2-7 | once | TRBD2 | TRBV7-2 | TGTGCCAGCAGCTTAACACGGACTAGCGGGAGCGGGGAGCAGTACTTC | CASSLTRTSGSGEQYF
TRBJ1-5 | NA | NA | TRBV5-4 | TGTGCCAGCAGCTTGGACGGCGGTGGCAATCAGCCCCAGCATTTT | CASSLDGGGNQPQHF
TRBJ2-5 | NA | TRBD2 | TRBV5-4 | TGTGCCAGCAGCAGCCGGGCGGGAGGACCACAAGAGACCCAGTACTTC | CASSSRAGGPQETQYF
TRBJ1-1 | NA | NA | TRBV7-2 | TGTGCCAGCAGCTCTTACCTCCAGGGTGAAGCTTTCTTT | CASSSYLQGEAFF
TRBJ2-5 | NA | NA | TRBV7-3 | TGTGCCAGCAGCTTATCCGGGAGTCCGGGGCAAGAGACCCAGTACTTC | CASSLSGSPGQETQYF
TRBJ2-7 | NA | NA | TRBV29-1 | TGCAGCGTTGAACTGGGAGGCTCCTACGAGCAGTACTTC | CSVELGGSYEQYF
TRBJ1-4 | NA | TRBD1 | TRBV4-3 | TGCGCCAGCAGCCAAGATGGTTCAGGGGGAAAACTGTTTTTT | CASSQDGSGGKLFF
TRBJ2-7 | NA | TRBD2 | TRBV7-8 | TGTGCCAGCAGCCCCCTCCACCAAGCGGGAGCGGGTGAGCAGTACTTC | CASSPLHQAGAGEQYF
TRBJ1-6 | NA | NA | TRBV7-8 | TGTGCCAGCAGCCCAGCCAGGGGTTCACCCCTCCACTTT | CASSPARGSPLHF
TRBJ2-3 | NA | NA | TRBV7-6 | TGTGCCAGCAGCGTAACTAGTCTGGCAGATACGCAGTATTTT | CASSVTSLADTQYF
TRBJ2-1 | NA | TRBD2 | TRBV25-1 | TGTGCCAGCAGTGATTTTAAGGGGACTAGCGTGAACAATGAGCAGTTCTTC | CASSDFKGTSVNNEQFF
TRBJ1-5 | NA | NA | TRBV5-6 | TGTGCCAGCAGCCTCCAGTGGAGGGACCATCAGCCCCAGCATTTT | CASSLQWRDHQPQHF
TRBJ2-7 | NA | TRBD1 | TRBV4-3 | TGCGCCAGCAGCCAAGGCAGGGGGCTCGACGAGCAGTACTTC | CASSQGRGLDEQYF
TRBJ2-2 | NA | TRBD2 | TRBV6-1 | TGTGCCAGCAGTGAAGCGGTGGGACTAGCGGCAAACACCGGGGAGCTGTTTTTT | CASSEAVGLAANTGELFF
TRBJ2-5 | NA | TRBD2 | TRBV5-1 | TGCGCCAGCAGCCCAGGGACTAGCTGGGAGACCCAGTACTTC | CASSPGTSWETQYF
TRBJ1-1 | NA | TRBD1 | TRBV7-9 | TGTGCCAGCAGCTTAGGGGGACAGGTCGGGACTGAAGCTTTCTTT | CASSLGGQVGTEAFF
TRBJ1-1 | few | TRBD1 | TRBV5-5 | TGTGCCAGCAGCCCCTGGACAGGTTATGAAGCTTTCTTT | CASSPWTGYEAFF
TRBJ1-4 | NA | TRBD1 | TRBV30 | TGTGCCTGGAGTCGACAGGGGTATGAAAAACTGTTTTTT | CAWSRQGYEKLFF